This passage covers 2 T cell receptor beta chains from one sample sequenced in a study of OX40 agonist ivuxolimab in advanced cancers. TCRdb's table, derived via immunoSEQ multiplex PCR, lists solely in-frame clones and lacks some. Of just under 65,000 clones in the sample, roughly 88% were seen once. This sample comprised CD4+ or CD8+ T cells sorted from blood, obtained in a trial of the OX40 agonist ivuxolimab. The receptors come from an adult with an advanced solid tumor such as melanoma, head and neck, liver or kidney cancer.

The chain has TRBV9 and TRBJ1-2, with 7 bases lining up with TRBD1. The germline CDR1 and CDR2 sequences are SGDLS and YYNGEE. J lost 6 bases, V lost 3 bases, and 11 bases had no gene match. This CDR3 has 15 residues. CDR3 in amino acids: CASSAGRGALNGYTF. CDR3 bases: TGTGCCAGCAGCGCGGGCAGGGGGGCGCTTAATGGCTACACCTTC.

The rearrangement uses TRBV12-5 and TRBJ1-4; D remains ambiguous. The CDR3 extends over 13 amino acids. CDR1 and CDR2 from the germline V gene are LGHNT and FRNRAP. Trimming cost V 9 bases and J 7 bases, with 15 bases left between them. CDR3 nucleotide sequence: TGTGCTAGCGTAGACCCGAATGGTGAAAAACTGTTTTTT. It yields the protein CASVDPNGEKLFF. The full variable domain, with the rest looked up from reference TRBV12-5 and TRBJ1-4, is DARVTQTPRHKVTEMGQEVTMRCQPILGHNTVFWYRQTMMQGLELLAYFRNRAPLDDSGMPKDRFSAEMPDATLATLKIQPSEPRDSAVYFCASVDPNGEKLFFGSGTQLSVL.